This T cell receptor beta chain comes out of a study of metastatic and nonmetastatic thyroid tumors. Across the study: Comparative analysis of repertoires was undertaken across blood and tumor or nodule tissue obtained from malignant and benign thyroid patients.

TCRdb re-processed the PCR reads through MiXCR. This table holds 30,000 to 40,000 clones, 18% found once. All patients were treatment-naive before thyroid surgery. Germline CDR1 MGHRA, CDR2 YSYEKL. Deletions cut 0 bases from V and 8 bases from J, with 11 bases between. The CDR3 is made up of 15 amino acids. This clone was recorded at least ten times. The genes are TRBV4-1 and TRBJ1-6; D ambiguous. The TCR originated in a male donor with papillary thyroid cancer or a benign thyroid nodule (not recorded which). Some clones in this sample may be carry-over from other donors' samples. Input material: blood. CDR3 amino acids: CASSQDPGRDSPLHF. CDR3 nucleotides: TGCGCCAGCAGCCAAGATCCCGGGAGGGATTCACCCCTCCACTTT.